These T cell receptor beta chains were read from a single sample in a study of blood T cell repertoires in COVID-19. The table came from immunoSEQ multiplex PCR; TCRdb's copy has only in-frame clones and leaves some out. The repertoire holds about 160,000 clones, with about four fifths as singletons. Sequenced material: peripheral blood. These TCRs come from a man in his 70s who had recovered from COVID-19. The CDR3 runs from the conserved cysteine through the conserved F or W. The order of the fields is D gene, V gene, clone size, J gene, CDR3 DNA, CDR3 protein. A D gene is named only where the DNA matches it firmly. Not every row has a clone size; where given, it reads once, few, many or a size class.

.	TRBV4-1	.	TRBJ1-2	TGCGCCAGCAGCTCCTTCGGTGCAGGAAACTATGGCTACACCTTC	CASSSFGAGNYGYTF
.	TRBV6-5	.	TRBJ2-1	TGTGCCAGCAGTTACGGGGGGTCCAATGAGCAGTTCTTC	CASSYGGSNEQFF
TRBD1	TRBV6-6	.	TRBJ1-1	TGTGCCAGCAGTGCACAGGGGCCCACTGAAGCTTTCTTT	CASSAQGPTEAFF
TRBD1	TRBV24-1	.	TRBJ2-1	TGTGCCACCAGTGATCCCAGGGGGACCCGTATCGATGAGCAGTTCTTC	CATSDPRGTRIDEQFF
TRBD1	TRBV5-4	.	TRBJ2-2	TGTGCCAGCAGGTTTGGACAGGGGAACACCGGGGAGCTGTTTTTT	CASRFGQGNTGELFF
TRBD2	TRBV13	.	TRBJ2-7	TGTGCCAGCAGCCCCAGACTAGCGAGGGAGCAGTACTTC	CASSPRLAREQYF
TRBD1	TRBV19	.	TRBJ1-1	TGTGCCACAAAAACCCAGACGACAGGGAGGAACACTGAAGCTTTCTTT	CATKTQTTGRNTEAFF
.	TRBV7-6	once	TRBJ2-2	TGTGCCAGCAGGCGAGGCTCGGGGGTGAACACCGGGGAGCTGTTTTTT	CASRRGSGVNTGELFF
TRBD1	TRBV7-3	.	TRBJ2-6	TGTGCCAGCAGCCCAGGGACAGCTTATTCCAACGTCCTGACTTTC	CASSPGTAYSNVLTF
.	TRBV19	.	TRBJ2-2	TGTGCCAGTAGTATGTCAGGAAAGAACACCGGGGAGCTGTTTTTT	CASSMSGKNTGELFF
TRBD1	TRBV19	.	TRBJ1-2	TGTGCCAGTACCCCCGGGACAGTTCATGGCTACACCTTC	CASTPGTVHGYTF
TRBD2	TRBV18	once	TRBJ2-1	TGTGCCAGCTCACCACCGGGGGGACTAGGAAATGAGCAGTTCTTC	CASSPPGGLGNEQFF
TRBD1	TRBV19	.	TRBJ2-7	TGTGCCAGTAGTGTGGGCGACAGGGGGCATGGCTACGAGCAGTACTTC	CASSVGDRGHGYEQYF
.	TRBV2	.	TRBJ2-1	TGTGCCAGTCTCCGCGGACTTCCAACGGGTGAGCAGTTCTTC	CASLRGLPTGEQFF
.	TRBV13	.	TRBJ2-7	TGTGCCAGCAGCCCGCGGTCCGAGCAGTACTTC	CASSPRSEQYF
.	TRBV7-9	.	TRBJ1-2	TGTGCCAGCAGCTTGACAGAAGGCCGCTACACCTTC	CASSLTEGRYTF
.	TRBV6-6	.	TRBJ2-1	TGTGCCAGCATTCCGAGCGGAGATTCCTACAATGAGCAGTTCTTC	CASIPSGDSYNEQFF
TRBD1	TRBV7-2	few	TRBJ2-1	TGTGCCAGCACCCTCTGGGGACAGGGGGGGGAGCAGTTCTTC	CASTLWGQGGEQFF
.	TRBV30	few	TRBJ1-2	TGTGCCTGGAGTGGTCCAGGAGGCTACACCTTC	CAWSGPGGYTF
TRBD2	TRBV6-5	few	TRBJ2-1	TGTGCCAGCAGTTACTTAGCGGGAGCCATAGGCAATGAGCAGTTCTTC	CASSYLAGAIGNEQFF
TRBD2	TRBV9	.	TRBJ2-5	TGTGCCAGCAGCGTGTATGGGGGACTAGCGGGACAAGAGACCCAGTACTTC	CASSVYGGLAGQETQYF
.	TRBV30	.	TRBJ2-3	TGTGCCTGGAAGACTGACAGCACAGATACGCAGTATTTT	CAWKTDSTDTQYF
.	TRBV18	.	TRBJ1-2	TGTGCCAGCTCACCACCTTCCGCAGGGAACTATGGCTACACCTTC	CASSPPSAGNYGYTF
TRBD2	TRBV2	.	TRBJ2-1	TGTGCCAGCAGCGGGAGGGCCTGGGTTGAGCAGTTCTTC	CASSGRAWVEQFF
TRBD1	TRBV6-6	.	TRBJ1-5	TGTGCCAGCAGTTCGACAGGGGCCTATAGCAATCAGCCCCAGCATTTT	CASSSTGAYSNQPQHF
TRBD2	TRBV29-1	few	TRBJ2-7	TGCAGCGTTGAAGTTGGGACTACATTATACGAGCAGTACTTC	CSVEVGTTLYEQYF
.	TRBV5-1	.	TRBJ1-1	TGCGCCAGCAGCAAGACTCTGAACACTGAAGCTTTCTTT	CASSKTLNTEAFF
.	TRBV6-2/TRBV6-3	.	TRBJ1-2	TGTGCCAGCAACCCATTGGACAAAATCTATGGCTACACCTTC	CASNPLDKIYGYTF
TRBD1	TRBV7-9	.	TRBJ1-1	TGTGCCAGCAGCTTAGGAGGACAGGGGATCACTGAAGCTTTCTTT	CASSLGGQGITEAFF
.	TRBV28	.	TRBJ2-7	TGTGCCAGCAGACGTGAGCCTTCCAACGAGCAGTACTTC	CASRREPSNEQYF
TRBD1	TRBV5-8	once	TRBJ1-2	TGTGCCAGCAGCTCCGCCTGGACAGGCCGAGCTAACTATGGCTACACCTTC	CASSSAWTGRANYGYTF
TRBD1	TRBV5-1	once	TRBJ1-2	TGCGCCAGCAGCTCCCCAGGGGGCGGCTATGGCTACACCTTC	CASSSPGGGYGYTF
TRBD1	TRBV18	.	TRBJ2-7	TGTGCCAGCTCACCACGAAATTCGGGACAGCCCTACGAGCAGTACTTC	CASSPRNSGQPYEQYF
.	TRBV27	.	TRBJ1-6	TGTGCCAGCAGTTTGGGCTCTATGTCACCCCTCCACTTT	CASSLGSMSPLHF
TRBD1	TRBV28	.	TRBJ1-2	TGTGCCAGCAAATCCGGGACAGGGGCATGGAATGGCTACACCTTC	CASKSGTGAWNGYTF
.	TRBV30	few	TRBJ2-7	TGTGCCGGACACTCGTATAACACAGGGAGCTACCCCTACGAGCAGTACTTC	CAGHSYNTGSYPYEQYF
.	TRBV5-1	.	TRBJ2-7	TGCGCCAGCAGCTTAAGGACAGCTACCCGGGACGAGCAGTACTTC	CASSLRTATRDEQYF
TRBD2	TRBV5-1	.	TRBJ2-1	TGCGCCAGCAGCCCGGGGACTAGCGGGACTAATGAGCAGTTCTTC	CASSPGTSGTNEQFF
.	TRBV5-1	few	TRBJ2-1	TGCGCCAGCAGCTTGGATTCCTTTAATGAGCAGTTCTTC	CASSLDSFNEQFF
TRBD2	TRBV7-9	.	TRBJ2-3	TGTGCCAGCAGCCTGGGACTAGCGGGAGGGCCGTTAGATACGCAGTATTTT	CASSLGLAGGPLDTQYF
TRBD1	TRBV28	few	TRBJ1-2	TGTGCCAGCAGTCCAGGGGGCGCCCTTAACTATGGCTACACCTTC	CASSPGGALNYGYTF
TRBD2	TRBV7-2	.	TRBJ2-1	TGTGCCAGCAGCTTAGGGACTAGCGGGAGGGAGCAGTTCTTC	CASSLGTSGREQFF
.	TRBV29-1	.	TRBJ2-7	TGCAGCGTTGTAAGGCAGGGAAGAAGGAACGAGCAGTACTTC	CSVVRQGRRNEQYF
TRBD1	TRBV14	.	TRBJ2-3	TGTGCCAGCAGCCGACCCGGGACAGGGACAGATACGCAGTATTTT	CASSRPGTGTDTQYF
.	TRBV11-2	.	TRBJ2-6	TGTGCCAGCAGCCCCCTCAAGCGGGGGGCCAACGTCCTGACTTTC	CASSPLKRGANVLTF
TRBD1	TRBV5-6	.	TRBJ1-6	TGTGCCAGCAGCGCCCAACAGGGGGCGGTTTCACCCCTCCACTTT	CASSAQQGAVSPLHF
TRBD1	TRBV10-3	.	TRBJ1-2	TGTGCCATCAGTGACGGTCAGGGGGTCTATGGCTACACCTTC	CAISDGQGVYGYTF
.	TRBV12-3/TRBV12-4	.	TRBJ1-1	TGTGCCACCCTCACGGGGGTGAACACTGAAGCTTTCTTT	CATLTGVNTEAFF
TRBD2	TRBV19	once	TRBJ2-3	TGTGCCAGTATCGGGGGACTAGCGGGATCCGCAGATACGCAGTATTTT	CASIGGLAGSADTQYF
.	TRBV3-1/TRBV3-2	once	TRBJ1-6	TGTGCCAGCAGCCCCAGGGATAATTCACCCCTCCACTTT	CASSPRDNSPLHF
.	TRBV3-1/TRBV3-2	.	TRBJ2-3	TGTGCCAGCAGCCAACAGGGTGGGACGCAGTATTTT	CASSQQGGTQYF
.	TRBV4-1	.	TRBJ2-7	TGCGCCAGCAGCCTAGGAGAGGGGGGGCAGTACGAGCAGTACTTC	CASSLGEGGQYEQYF
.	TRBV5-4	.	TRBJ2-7	TGTGCCAGCAGCTTGGCAGGACAGAACTACGAGCAGTACTTC	CASSLAGQNYEQYF
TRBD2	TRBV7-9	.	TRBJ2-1	TGTGCCAGCAGCTTGGGAGGCGGGAGTTCGGACAATGAGCAGTTCTTC	CASSLGGGSSDNEQFF
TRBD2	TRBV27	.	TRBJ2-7	TGTGCCAGCAGTCCGGGACTAGCGGGAGGGCTCACCTACGAGCAGTACTTC	CASSPGLAGGLTYEQYF